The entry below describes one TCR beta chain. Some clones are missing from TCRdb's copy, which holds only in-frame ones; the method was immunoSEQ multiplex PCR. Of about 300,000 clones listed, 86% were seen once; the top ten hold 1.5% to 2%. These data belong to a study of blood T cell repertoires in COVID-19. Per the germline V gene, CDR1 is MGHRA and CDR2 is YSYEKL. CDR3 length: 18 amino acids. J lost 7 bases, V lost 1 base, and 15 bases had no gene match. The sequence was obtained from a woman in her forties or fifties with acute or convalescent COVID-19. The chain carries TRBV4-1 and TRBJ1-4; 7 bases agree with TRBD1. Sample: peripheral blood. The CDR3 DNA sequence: TGCGCCAGCAGCCAAGTTATAACAACAGGGGACGACCGTGAAAAACTGTTTTTT. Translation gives CASSQVITTGDDREKLFF.